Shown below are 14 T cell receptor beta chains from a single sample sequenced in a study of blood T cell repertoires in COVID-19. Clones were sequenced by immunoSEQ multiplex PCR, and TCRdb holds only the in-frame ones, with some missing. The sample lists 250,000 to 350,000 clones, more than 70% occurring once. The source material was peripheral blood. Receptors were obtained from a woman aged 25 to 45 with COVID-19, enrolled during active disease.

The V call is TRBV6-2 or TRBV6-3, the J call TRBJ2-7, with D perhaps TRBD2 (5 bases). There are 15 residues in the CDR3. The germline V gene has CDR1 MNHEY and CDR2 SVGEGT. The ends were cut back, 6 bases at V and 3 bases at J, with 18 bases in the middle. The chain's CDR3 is CASSTGSGGRYEQYF. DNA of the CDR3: TGTGCCAGCAGCACGGGTTCAGGAGGTCGCTACGAGCAGTACTTC.

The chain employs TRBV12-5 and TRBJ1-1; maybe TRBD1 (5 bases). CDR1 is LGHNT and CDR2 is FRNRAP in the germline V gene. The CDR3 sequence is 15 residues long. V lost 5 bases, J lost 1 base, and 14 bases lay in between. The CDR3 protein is CASGLPRQGNTEAFF. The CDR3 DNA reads TGTGCTAGTGGTCTCCCTCGCCAGGGGAACACTGAAGCTTTCTTT.

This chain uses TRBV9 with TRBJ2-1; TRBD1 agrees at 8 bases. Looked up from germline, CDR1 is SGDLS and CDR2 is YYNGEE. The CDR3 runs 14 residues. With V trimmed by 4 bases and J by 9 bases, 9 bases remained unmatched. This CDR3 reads CASSRTGLIGEQFF. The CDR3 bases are TGTGCCAGCAGCCGGACAGGGCTAATAGGTGAGCAGTTCTTC.

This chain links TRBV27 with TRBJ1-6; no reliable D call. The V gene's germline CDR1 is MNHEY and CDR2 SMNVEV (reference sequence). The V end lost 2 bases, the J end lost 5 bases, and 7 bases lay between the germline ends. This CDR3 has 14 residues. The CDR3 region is CASSLSRDNSPLHF. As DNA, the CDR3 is TGTGCCAGCAGTTTAAGCCGGGATAATTCACCCCTCCACTTT.

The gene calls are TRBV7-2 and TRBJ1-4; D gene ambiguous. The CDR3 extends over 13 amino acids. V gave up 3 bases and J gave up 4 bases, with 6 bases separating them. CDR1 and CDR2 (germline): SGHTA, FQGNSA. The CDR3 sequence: CASSLNGNEKLFF. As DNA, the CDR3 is TGTGCCAGCAGCTTGAACGGTAATGAAAAACTGTTTTTT.

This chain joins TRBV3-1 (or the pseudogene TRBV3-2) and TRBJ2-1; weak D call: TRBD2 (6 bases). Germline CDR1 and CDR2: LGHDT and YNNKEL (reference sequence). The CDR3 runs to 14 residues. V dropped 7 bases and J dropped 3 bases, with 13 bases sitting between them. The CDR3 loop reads CASTLSGDYNEQFF. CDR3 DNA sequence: TGTGCCAGCACCCTGTCGGGGGACTACAATGAGCAGTTCTTC.

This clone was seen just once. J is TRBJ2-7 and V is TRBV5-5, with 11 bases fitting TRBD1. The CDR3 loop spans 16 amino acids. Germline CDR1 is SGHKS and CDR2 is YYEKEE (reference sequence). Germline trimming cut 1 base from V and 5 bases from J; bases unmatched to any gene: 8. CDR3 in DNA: TGTGCCAGCAGCTTGAGCACCGGGACAGGGGGTCACGAGCAGTACTTC. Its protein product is CASSLSTGTGGHEQYF.

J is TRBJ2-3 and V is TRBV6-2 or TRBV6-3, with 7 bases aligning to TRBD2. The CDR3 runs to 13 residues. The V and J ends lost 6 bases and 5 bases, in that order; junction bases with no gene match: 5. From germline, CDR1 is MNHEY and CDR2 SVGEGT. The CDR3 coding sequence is TGTGCCAGCAGCCCTAGCGGCGGAGATACGCAGTATTTT. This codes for CASSPSGGDTQYF.

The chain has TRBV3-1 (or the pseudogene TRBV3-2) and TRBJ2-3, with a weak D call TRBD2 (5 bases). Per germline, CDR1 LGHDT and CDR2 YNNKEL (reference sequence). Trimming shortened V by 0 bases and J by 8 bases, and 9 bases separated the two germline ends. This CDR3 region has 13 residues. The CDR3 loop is CASSQDTRVTQYF. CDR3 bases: TGTGCCAGCAGCCAAGATACGAGGGTTACGCAGTATTTT.

The CDR3 protein is CAAHRGSVLDGYTF. The CDR3 region has the DNA TGTGCCGCCCACAGGGGATCGGTTCTGGATGGCTACACCTTC. The V call is TRBV30, the J call TRBJ1-2; 7 positions agree with TRBD1. Germline assignment: CDR1 GTSNPN and CDR2 SVGIG (reference sequence). Trimming took 8 bases from V and 6 from J; bases not matched to a gene: 15. The CDR3 covers 14 residues.

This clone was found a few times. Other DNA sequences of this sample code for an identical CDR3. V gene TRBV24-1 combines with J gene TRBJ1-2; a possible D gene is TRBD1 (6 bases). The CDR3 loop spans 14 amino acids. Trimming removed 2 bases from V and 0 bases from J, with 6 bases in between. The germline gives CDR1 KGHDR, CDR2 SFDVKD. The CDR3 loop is CATSDWDTNYGYTF. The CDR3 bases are TGTGCCACCAGTGATTGGGACACTAACTATGGCTACACCTTC.

The CDR3 DNA follows: TGTGCCAGCAGTGAAACTGGACAATACACCTTC. This gives the protein CASSETGQYTF. The chain uses TRBV6-1 and TRBJ1-2, with D perhaps TRBD1 (5 bases). The V and J ends lost 2 bases and 11 bases respectively, with 9 bases between them. Per the germline V gene, CDR1 is MNHNS and CDR2 is SASEGT. The CDR3 runs to 11 residues.

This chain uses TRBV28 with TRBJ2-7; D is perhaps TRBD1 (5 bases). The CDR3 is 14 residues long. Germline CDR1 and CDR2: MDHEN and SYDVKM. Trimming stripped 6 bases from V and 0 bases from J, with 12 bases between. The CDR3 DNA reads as TGTGCCAGCAGCAATCAGGGCATCTCCTACGAGCAGTACTTC. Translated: CASSNQGISYEQYF. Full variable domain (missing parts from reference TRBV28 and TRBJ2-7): DVKVTQSSRYLVKRTGEKVFLECVQDMDHENMFWYRQDPGLGLRLIYFSYDVKMKEKGDIPEGYSVSREKKERFSLILESASTNQTSMYLCASSNQGISYEQYFGPGTRLTVT.

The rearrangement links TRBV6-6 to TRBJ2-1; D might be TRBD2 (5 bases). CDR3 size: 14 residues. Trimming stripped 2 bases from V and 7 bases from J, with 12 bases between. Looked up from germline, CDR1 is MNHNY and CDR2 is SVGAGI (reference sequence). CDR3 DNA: TGTGCCAGCAGTTACGACAATCGCGGGAATGAGCAGTTCTTC. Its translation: CASSYDNRGNEQFF.